This T cell receptor beta chain was captured by sequencing in a study of T cell responses to AZD1222 COVID-19 vaccine. Profiling relied on immunoSEQ multiplex PCR, and the TCRdb table lists in-frame clones only, not all of them. The data contain 110,000 or so clones, approximately 90% of them singletons. V lost 4 bases to trimming and J lost 3 bases; unmatched junction nucleotides: 5. Germline lookup yields CDR1 MRHNA and CDR2 SNTAGT. The CDR3 extends over 14 amino acids. The sequences come from peripheral blood, collected on day 0 of MenACWY control vaccination. The V and J genes are TRBV6-4 and TRBJ2-7; 8 positions match TRBD1. This TCR was recovered from an adult in good health. CDR3 sequence: CASSVETGDYEQYF. The CDR3 DNA sequence: TGTGCCAGCAGTGTTGAGACAGGGGACTACGAGCAGTACTTC.